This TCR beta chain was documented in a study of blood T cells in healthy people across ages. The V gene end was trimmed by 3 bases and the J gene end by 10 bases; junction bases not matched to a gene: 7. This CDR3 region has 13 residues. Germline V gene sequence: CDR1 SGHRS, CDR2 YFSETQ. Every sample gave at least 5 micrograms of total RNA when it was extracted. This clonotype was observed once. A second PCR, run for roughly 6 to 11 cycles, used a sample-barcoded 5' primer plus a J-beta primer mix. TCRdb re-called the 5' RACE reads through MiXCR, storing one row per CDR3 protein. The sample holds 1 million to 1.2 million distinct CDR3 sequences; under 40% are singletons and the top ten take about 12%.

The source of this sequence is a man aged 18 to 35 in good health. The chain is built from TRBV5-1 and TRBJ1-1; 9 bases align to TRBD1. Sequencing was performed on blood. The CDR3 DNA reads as TGCGCCAGCAGCTGGATACAGGGGGCTGGAGCTTTCTTT. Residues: CASSWIQGAGAFF.